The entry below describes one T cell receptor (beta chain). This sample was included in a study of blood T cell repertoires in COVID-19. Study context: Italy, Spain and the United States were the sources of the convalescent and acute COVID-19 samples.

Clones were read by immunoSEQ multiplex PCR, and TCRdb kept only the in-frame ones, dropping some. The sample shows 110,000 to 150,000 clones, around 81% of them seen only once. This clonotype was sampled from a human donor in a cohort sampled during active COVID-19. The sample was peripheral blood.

CDR3 bases: TGCGCCAGCAGCTTGACAGGGAAATACGAGCAGTACTTC. Translated: CASSLTGKYEQYF. The chain is built from TRBV5-1 and TRBJ2-7, with D perhaps TRBD1 (6 bases). V lost 1 base and J lost 4, with 9 bases in between. Germline V CDR1 and CDR2: SGHRS, YFSETQ. CDR3 size: 13 residues.